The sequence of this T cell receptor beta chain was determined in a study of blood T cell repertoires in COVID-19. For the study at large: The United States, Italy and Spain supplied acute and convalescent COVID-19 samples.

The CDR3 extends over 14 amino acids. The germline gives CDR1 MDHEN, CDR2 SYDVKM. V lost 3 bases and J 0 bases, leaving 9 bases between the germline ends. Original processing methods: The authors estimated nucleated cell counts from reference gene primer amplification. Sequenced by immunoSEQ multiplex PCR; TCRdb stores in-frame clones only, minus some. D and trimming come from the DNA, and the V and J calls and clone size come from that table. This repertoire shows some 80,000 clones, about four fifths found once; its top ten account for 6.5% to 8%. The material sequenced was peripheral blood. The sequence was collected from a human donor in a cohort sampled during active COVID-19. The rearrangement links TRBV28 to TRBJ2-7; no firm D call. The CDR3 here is CASSFSLNSYEQYF. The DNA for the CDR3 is TGTGCCAGCAGTTTTAGCCTAAACTCCTACGAGCAGTACTTC.